The 22 T cell receptor beta chains in this list originate from one sample, sequenced in a study of T cell responses to AZD1222 COVID-19 vaccine. Data came from immunoSEQ multiplex PCR; TCRdb stores just in-frame clones and leaves some out. This repertoire shows more than 150,000 clones, 92% found once; its top ten account for approximately 1.2%. The source was peripheral blood, collected 28 days after the second AZD1222 dose. Receptors were obtained from an adult who received the AZD1222 COVID-19 vaccine.

This chain joins TRBV30 and TRBJ2-7, with 7 bases identical to TRBD1. V gave up 7 bases and J gave up 2 bases; unmatched junction bases: 8. The CDR3 covers 13 residues. The V gene's germline CDR1 is GTSNPN and CDR2 SVGIG (reference sequence). CDR3 protein: CAFGAGGAYEQYF. DNA of the CDR3: TGTGCCTTCGGGGCAGGGGGAGCCTACGAGCAGTACTTC. The full variable domain, its missing parts supplied by reference TRBV30 and TRBJ2-7, is SQTIHQWPATLVQPVGSPLSLECTVEGTSNPNLYWYRQAAGRGLQLLFYSVGIGQISSEVPQNLSASRPQDRQFILSSKKLLLSDSGFYLCAFGAGGAYEQYFGPGTRLTVT.

The CDR3 DNA reads TGCAGCGTTGAGGAGGGTAGTCCTGCGAATGAGCAGTTCTTC. Its translation: CSVEEGSPANEQFF. The J gene is TRBJ2-1, the V gene TRBV29-1, with a weak D call TRBD2 (6 bases). Germline-derived CDR1 and CDR2 are SQVTM and ANQGSEA. The CDR3 consists of 14 residues. Deletions cut 3 bases from V and 7 bases from J, with 16 bases between.

The chain combines TRBV30 with TRBJ1-1, with 9 bases that match TRBD1. From germline, CDR1 is GTSNPN and CDR2 SVGIG (reference sequence). Trimming took 1 base from V and 5 from J; bases not matched to a gene: 11. The CDR3 runs 16 residues. In nucleotides, the CDR3 is TGTGCCTGGAGTGCCTCCGGGACAGGGAGGATGACTGAAGCTTTCTTT. It is translated as CAWSASGTGRMTEAFF.

This chain links TRBV29-1 with TRBJ2-5; 7 nucleotides align to TRBD2. The CDR3 spans 14 residues. V lost 3 bases and J lost 4; bases outside the gene matches: 8. The germline V gene encodes CDR1 SQVTM and CDR2 ANQGSEA. DNA for the CDR3: TGCAGCGTTGAGACCGGGGCTAGCGGAGAGACCCAGTACTTC. Protein product: CSVETGASGETQYF.

This clone was observed a handful of times. The J gene is TRBJ1-2, the V gene TRBV28; possibly TRBD1 for D (6 bases). The CDR3 is 15 amino acids. Trimming stripped 2 bases from V and 4 bases from J, with 14 bases between. Germline values: CDR1 MDHEN, CDR2 SYDVKM. CDR3 region: CASSLPFDRLYGYTF. DNA of the CDR3: TGTGCCAGCAGTTTACCCTTCGACAGGCTCTATGGCTACACCTTC.

The genes are TRBV10-3 and TRBJ1-1, with no clear D. The ends were cut back, 0 bases at V and 6 bases at J, with 8 bases in the middle. This CDR3 has 13 amino acids. Germline CDR1 and CDR2: ENHRY and SYGVKD. Here the CDR3 DNA reads TGTGCCATCAGTGAGTCGAAGGAGTCTGAAGCTTTCTTT. It translates to CAISESKESEAFF.

The table lists this clone with a count of one. The chain links TRBV19 to TRBJ2-2, with D tentatively TRBD2 (6 bases). The germline V and J ends were trimmed by 7 bases and 8 bases, with 11 bases remaining between them. From germline, CDR1 is LNHDA and CDR2 SQIVND (reference sequence). This CDR3 is 12 amino acids long. CDR3 region: CASTELAGELFF. The CDR3 DNA reads TGTGCCAGTACCGAACTAGCAGGGGAGCTGTTTTTT.

This chain uses TRBV5-1 with TRBJ2-2; unclear D gene. There are 13 residues in the CDR3. Germline loops: CDR1 SGHRS, CDR2 YFSETQ. Trimming pared 0 bases from V and 6 bases from J, leaving 6 bases between. The CDR3 here is CASSLEVAGELFF. The CDR3 region has the DNA TGCGCCAGCAGCTTGGAGGTCGCCGGGGAGCTGTTTTTT. The whole variable domain, filled in from reference TRBV5-1 and TRBJ2-2, reads KAGVTQTPRYLIKTRGQQVTLSCSPISGHRSVSWYQQTPGQGLQFLFEYFSETQRNKGNFPGRFSGRQFSNSRSEMNVSTLELGDSALYLCASSLEVAGELFFGEGSRLTVL.

The gene calls are TRBV5-1 and TRBJ1-2; D is unresolved. V dropped 2 bases and J dropped 4 bases, with 9 bases sitting between them. Looked up from germline, CDR1 is SGHRS and CDR2 is YFSETQ. CDR3 size: 13 residues. The DNA of the CDR3 is TGCGCCAGCAGCTTTGAAGGAGGCTATGGCTACACCTTC. It is translated as CASSFEGGYGYTF.

This chain connects TRBV4-3 to TRBJ1-4; no clear D. This CDR3 is 16 amino acids long. The germline V gene has CDR1 LGHNA and CDR2 YSLEER. Trimming removed 0 bases at V and 5 bases at J, with 13 bases between. CDR3 bases: TGCGCCAGCAGCCAAGATCTGGTGGGCGGAAATGAAAAACTGTTTTTT. This encodes CASSQDLVGGNEKLFF.

The J gene is TRBJ2-2, the V gene TRBV27, with 11 nucleotides matching TRBD2. Trimming removed 7 bases from V and 0 bases from J; junction bases left unmatched: 4. The length of the CDR3 is 16 residues. CDR1 MNHEY and CDR2 SMNVEV come from the germline V gene (reference sequence). CDR3 coding DNA: TGTGCCAGCACCCCTAGCGGGAGGTCGAACACCGGGGAGCTGTTTTTT. The encoded protein is CASTPSGRSNTGELFF.

The chain is built from TRBV28 and TRBJ2-2, with TRBD1 as a possible D gene (6 bases). The CDR3 is 18 residues long. Germline lookup yields CDR1 MDHEN and CDR2 SYDVKM. V was clipped by 5 bases and J by 5 bases, with 24 bases between them. In DNA form, the CDR3 reads TGTGCCAGCAGTGATCCCTTTATTGCCGGGACATCAACCGGGGAGCTGTTTTTT. This translates into CASSDPFIAGTSTGELFF.

This chain uses TRBV11-3 with TRBJ2-7, with D possibly being TRBD1 (6 bases). Trimming stripped 9 bases from V and 0 bases from J, with 15 bases between. CDR3 length: 14 residues. From germline, CDR1 is SGHNT and CDR2 YENEEA. This CDR3 is CARPPTDSSYEQYF. The CDR3, as DNA: TGTGCCAGACCCCCCACGGACAGCTCCTACGAGCAGTACTTC.

The J gene is TRBJ1-5, the V gene TRBV3-1 (or the pseudogene TRBV3-2); a weak D match, TRBD1 (6 bases). This CDR3 region has 17 residues. Germline V gives CDR1 LGHDT, CDR2 YNNKEL (reference sequence). The V end was cut by 0 bases, the J end by 2 bases, with 14 bases between. CDR3 nucleotides: TGTGCCAGCAGCCAAGATGAGACAGGCTTTGGCAATCAGCCCCAGCATTTT. It is translated as CASSQDETGFGNQPQHF.

The V and J genes are TRBV9 and TRBJ1-2; 7 bases fit TRBD1. After removal of 0 bases from V and 7 bases from J, the junction contained 9 bases not matched to a gene. The CDR3 consists of 15 residues. CDR1 and CDR2 from the germline V gene are SGDLS and YYNGEE. This CDR3 is CASSVDGRGMFGYTF. CDR3 nucleotides: TGTGCCAGCAGCGTAGATGGCAGGGGGATGTTTGGCTACACCTTC.

The chain combines TRBV18 with TRBJ2-2; TRBD1 might be the D (6 bases). This CDR3 has 16 amino acids. V was shortened by 0 bases and J by 1 base, with 9 bases between the two germline ends. The V gene's germline CDR1 is KGHSH and CDR2 LQKENI. The CDR3 DNA reads as TGTGCCAGCTCACCACCTGGGGGCCTGAACACCGGGGAGCTGTTTTTT. Encoded protein: CASSPPGGLNTGELFF.

The chain links TRBV28 to TRBJ1-6; D is possibly TRBD1 (6 bases). CDR3 size: 15 residues. Per germline, CDR1 MDHEN and CDR2 SYDVKM. V was shortened by 3 bases and J by 9 bases, with 15 bases between the two germline ends. The CDR3 region has the DNA TGTGCCAGCAGTTTGGGGGGGCAGTGGACTTCACCCCTCCACTTT. Its translation is CASSLGGQWTSPLHF. The full variable domain, its missing parts supplied by reference TRBV28 and TRBJ1-6, is DVKVTQSSRYLVKRTGEKVFLECVQDMDHENMFWYRQDPGLGLRLIYFSYDVKMKEKGDIPEGYSVSREKKERFSLILESASTNQTSMYLCASSLGGQWTSPLHFGNGTRLTVT.

As to this clone: The junction differs from germline at one of its ends, possibly a read error. V gene TRBV7-7 combines with J gene TRBJ2-1; 8 bases match TRBD2. The length of the CDR3 is 16 residues. CDR1 SSHAT and CDR2 FNYEAQ come from the germline V gene (reference sequence). DNA of the CDR3: TGTGCTAGCAGCTTAGGAGCCGCGGGGGGCAGGAATGAGCAGTTCTTC. Its translation is CASSLGAAGGRNEQFF.

The chain combines TRBV28 with TRBJ1-5; D is unclear. V lost 3 bases and J lost 2, with 8 bases in between. Germline CDR1 MDHEN, CDR2 SYDVKM. The length of the CDR3 is 14 residues. The CDR3 region is CASSFREGNQPQHF. The DNA for the CDR3 is TGTGCCAGCAGTTTTCGGGAAGGCAATCAGCCCCAGCATTTT.

This chain links TRBV6-5 with TRBJ2-7, with D tentatively TRBD1 or TRBD2 (6 bases each). The germline CDR1 and CDR2 sequences are MNHEY and SVGAGI. The CDR3 covers 14 residues. The V gene lost 8 bases and the J gene lost 3 bases, with 17 bases spanning the gap. CDR3 region: CASATLGGRYEQYF. In DNA form, the CDR3 reads TGTGCCAGCGCAACCCTAGGGGGGCGCTACGAGCAGTACTTC.

V gene TRBV2 combines with J gene TRBJ2-2, with D perhaps matching TRBD1 (5 bases). Germline values: CDR1 SNHLY, CDR2 FYNNEI. Trimming pared 2 bases from V and 5 bases from J, leaving 15 bases between. The CDR3 spans 16 residues. The CDR3 is CASSEFHRPPTGELFF. In DNA form, the CDR3 reads TGTGCCAGCAGTGAATTTCACAGGCCCCCTACCGGGGAGCTGTTTTTT.

The V gene is TRBV28, the J gene TRBJ2-5; maybe TRBD2 (5 bases). CDR3 length: 14 residues. The germline CDR1 and CDR2 sequences are MDHEN and SYDVKM. The V end was cut by 3 bases, the J end by 5 bases, with 13 bases between. CDR3 sequence reads: CASSLEVSLETQYF. The CDR3 DNA reads as TGTGCCAGCAGTTTGGAGGTCTCCTTGGAGACCCAGTACTTC.